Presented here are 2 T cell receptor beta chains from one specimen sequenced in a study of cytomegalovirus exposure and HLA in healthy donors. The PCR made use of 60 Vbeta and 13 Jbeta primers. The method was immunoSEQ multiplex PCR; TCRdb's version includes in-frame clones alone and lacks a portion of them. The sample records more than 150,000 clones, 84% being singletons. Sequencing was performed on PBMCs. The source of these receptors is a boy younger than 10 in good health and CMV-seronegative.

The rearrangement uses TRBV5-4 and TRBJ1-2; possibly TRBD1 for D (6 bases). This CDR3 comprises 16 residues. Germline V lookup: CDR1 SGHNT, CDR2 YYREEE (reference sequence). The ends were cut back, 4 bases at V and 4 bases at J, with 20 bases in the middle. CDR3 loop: CASSPTAAGAGYGYTF. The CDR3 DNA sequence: TGTGCCAGCAGCCCCACGGCGGCAGGGGCGGGCTATGGCTACACCTTC.

This CDR3 reads CASSYEGVGGTEAFF. CDR3 bases: TGTGCCAGCAGCTACGAAGGGGTAGGTGGCACTGAAGCTTTCTTT. V gene TRBV11-2 combines with J gene TRBJ1-1; TRBD1 is a possible D gene (5 bases). Germline CDR1 and CDR2: SGHAT and FQNNGV. CDR3 length equals 15 residues. Trimming left V 4 bases short and J 4 bases short, with 16 bases between.